This TCR beta chain was identified during a study of T cells in Graves' hyperthyroidism and ophthalmopathy. Study-wide findings and caveats: The model made its ophthalmopathy prediction, and onset followed a median roughly 6.5 months later.

TCR beta CDR3 regions were amplified from RNA transcripts. The HTBI primer set served for first-round RT-PCR of the TCR CDR3. Each CDR3 protein gets one entry after TCRdb re-called the multiplex PCR reads with MiXCR. This table has 300,000 to 450,000 distinct CDR3 sequences, approximately 15% appearing once. The hyperthyroidism patients had all been newly diagnosed, and their disease duration was under 2 months. Their ages ranged from 18 to 65 years. Diagnosis rested on symptoms, serum thyroxine and TRAb, thyroid ultrasound, and orbital computed tomography. Fresh 10 ml peripheral blood yielded PBMCs. This clonotype was recorded many times. No antigen is known for it. After removal of 4 bases from V and 1 base from J, the junction contained 3 bases not matched to a gene. The CDR3 runs to 16 residues. CDR1 is MDHEN and CDR2 is SYDVKM in the germline V gene.

The chain carries TRBV28 and TRBJ2-5; 13 bases line up with TRBD2. The sample taken for sequencing was blood. This TCR derives from a woman aged 55-75 years with Graves' hyperthyroidism. CDR3 nucleotides: TGTGCCAGCAGTTCCCGGACTAGCGGGGGCCAAGAGACCCAGTACTTC. Its protein is CASSSRTSGGQETQYF.